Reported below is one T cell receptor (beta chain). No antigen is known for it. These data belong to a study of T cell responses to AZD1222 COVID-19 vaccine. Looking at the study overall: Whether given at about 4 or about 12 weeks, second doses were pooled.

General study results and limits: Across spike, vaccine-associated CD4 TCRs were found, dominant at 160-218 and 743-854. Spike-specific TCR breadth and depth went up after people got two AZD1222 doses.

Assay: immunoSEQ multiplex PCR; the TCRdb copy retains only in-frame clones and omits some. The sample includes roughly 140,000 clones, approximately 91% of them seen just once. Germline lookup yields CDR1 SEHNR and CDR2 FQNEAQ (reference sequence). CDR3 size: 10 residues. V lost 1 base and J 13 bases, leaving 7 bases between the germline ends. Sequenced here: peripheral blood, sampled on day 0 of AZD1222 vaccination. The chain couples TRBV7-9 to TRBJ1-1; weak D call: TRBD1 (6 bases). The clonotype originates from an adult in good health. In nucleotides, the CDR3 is TGTGCCAGCAGCTTAGAGGGGGGTTTCTTT. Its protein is CASSLEGGFF.